Below, one T cell receptor beta chain is given with its context. This clonotype was seen many times. Its specific antigen is unknown. No base quality values were provided; no much bigger clone lies one nucleotide off. Hyperthyroidism patients were newly diagnosed, had a disease duration of under 2 months, and were aged 18 to 65 years. The study excluded patients with uncontrolled infections, other autoimmune diseases, pregnancy or lactation. Diagnoses were established on the basis of clinical symptoms, serum thyroxine and TRAb, thyroid ultrasound, and orbital computed tomography. Blood from progressor patients was collected at the time of first diagnosis with hyperthyroidism, before any ophthalmopathy symptoms had appeared. PBMCs were isolated from 7.5 to 10 ml of fresh peripheral blood by Ficoll-Paque density gradient centrifugation. Progressor patients were first diagnosed with Graves' hyperthyroidism and then developed ophthalmopathy during follow-up. Total RNA was extracted using Trizol reagent, and RNA quality was assessed on an Agilent 2100 Bioanalyzer.

These data originate in a study of T cells in Graves' hyperthyroidism and ophthalmopathy (dated by TCRdb to between 2018 and 2020). The study in broad terms: Peripheral blood samples were taken at initial diagnosis, before any treatment was given. To identify TCR V-J signatures that set the groups apart, the researchers used a discovery cohort of more than 95 patients, made up of 43 with Graves' ophthalmopathy and 57 with stable Graves' hyperthyroidism. Prospective prediction of ophthalmopathy was tested in an independent validation cohort of approximately 19 hyperthyroidism patients and 15 to 17 patients who later progressed to ophthalmopathy. The roughly 100 discovery patients were divided at random into training and test sets in a 7:3 ratio. In roughly six Graves' hyperthyroidism patients, the study also compared T-cell repertoires from thyroid tissue with T-cell repertoires from blood. Following sampling, methimazole starting at 30 mg daily was given to hyperthyroidism patients, and high-dose intravenous methylprednisolone was given to ophthalmopathy patients. According to the paper, TCR Vbeta CDR3 sequencing was carried out on 135 peripheral blood samples, which came from fewer than 50 ophthalmopathy, around 75 hyperthyroidism and about 17 progressor patients. What the authors observed across the whole study: In validation, the model predicted progression to ophthalmopathy a median of 6.5 months before onset, with about 64% sensitivity and just under 75% specificity. Blood samples also contained most of the expanded thyroid clonotypes (frequency above 0.001), which suggests that blood repertoires may reflect thyroid immune responses. A model built on a 13 V-J signature distinguished ophthalmopathy from stable hyperthyroidism, reaching about 89% sensitivity and approximately 81% specificity in cross-validation and 80%/75% in testing. Sample size was not statistically predetermined, and blinding of investigators to group allocation was not performed.

The TCR beta CDR3 regions were amplified from the RNA transcripts. For the first round of RT-PCR on the TCR CDR3, the HTBI primer set was used together with the Qiagen OneStep RT-PCR kit. Libraries were constructed in a second round of multiplex PCR, after which size selection and purification were performed. Libraries were sequenced paired-end with 100 bp reads on an Illumina HiSeq2000. On the study's bioinformatics: SOAPnuke was used to process the raw data, throwing out any read that contained adapters or uncalled bases, had a mean Phred below 15, or lacked an exact constant-primer or identifier match. High-quality paired reads were merged using COPE v1.2.5, and each unique nucleotide sequence was defined as a clonotype. Clonotypes were aligned to IMGT TRBV, TRBD and TRBJ reference segments using MiTCR v1.1. Analysis was restricted to V-J combinations with a frequency above 0.0001, which covered 99.2% of repertoires. A TCS score was defined as the ratio between F50 (clonal expansion) and ExV (chaos), using BLOSUM62-based TCRdist between CDR3 peptides within each V-J. Welch's t-statistics and random forest reduced roughly 530 V-J features to 10 to 15, which were used in a naive Bayes classifier (R e1071). TCRdb redid the processing of the public reads, applying fastp at Q25 and MiXCR, and retained in-frame beta chains. CDR3 protein sequences are deduplicated, and each keeps its most common genes and DNA. Clone size and V and J calls follow TCRdb, not the original study. Present in this sample are some 600,000 distinct CDR3 sequences, approximately 14% of which were seen just once. The top ten hold about 5.8% of the sample.

Sequencing was performed on blood. The sequence was obtained from a woman in her 30s with Graves' hyperthyroidism that later progressed to Graves' ophthalmopathy.

The DNA is as follows: TGTGCCAGCAGCCTCCTGCCAGGGGAAGAGACCCAGTACTTC. It codes for CASSLLPGEETQYF. In this chain, TRBV6-2 or TRBV6-3 is recombined with TRBJ2-5, and perhaps TRBD1 as D gene, on 6 matching bases. The CDR3 runs 14 amino acids, cysteine and phenylalanine included. Only the CDR3 DNA stays, 42 bases, in frame from base 1. CDR1 and CDR2 are read off the germline V gene as MNHEY and SVGEGT. V is cut by 6 bases and J by 3 bases, and the space between the germline ends is 14 bases.